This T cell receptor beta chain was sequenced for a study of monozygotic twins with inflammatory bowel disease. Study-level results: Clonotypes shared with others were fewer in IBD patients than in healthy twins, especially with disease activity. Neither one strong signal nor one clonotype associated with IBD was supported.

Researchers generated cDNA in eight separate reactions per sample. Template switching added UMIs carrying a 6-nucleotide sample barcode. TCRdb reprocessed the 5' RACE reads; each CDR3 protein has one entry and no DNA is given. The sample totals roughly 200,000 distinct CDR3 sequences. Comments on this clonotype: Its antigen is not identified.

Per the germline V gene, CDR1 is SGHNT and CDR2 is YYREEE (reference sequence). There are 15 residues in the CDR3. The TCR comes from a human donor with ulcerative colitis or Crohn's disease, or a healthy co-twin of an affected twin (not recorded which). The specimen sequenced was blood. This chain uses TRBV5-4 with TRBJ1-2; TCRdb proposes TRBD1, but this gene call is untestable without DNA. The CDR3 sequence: CASSQGQGLSYGYTF.